This T cell receptor (beta chain) was sequenced in a study of OX40 agonist ivuxolimab in advanced cancers. Study summary: Partial responses were observed in three patients, of whom one had hepatocellular carcinoma and two had cutaneous melanoma.

A single count supports this clone. Clones were read by immunoSEQ multiplex PCR, and TCRdb kept only the in-frame ones, dropping some. The sample lists about 35,000 clones; about 74% were seen once. The TCR was taken from an adult with an advanced solid tumor such as melanoma, head and neck, liver or kidney cancer. The sequencing here drew on CD4+ or CD8+ T cells sorted from blood, taken in a trial of the OX40 agonist ivuxolimab.

CDR3 loop: CASSVQGGGTEAFF. CDR3 DNA: TGCGCCAGCAGCGTTCAGGGTGGCGGCACTGAAGCTTTCTTT. The V gene is TRBV5-1, the J gene TRBJ1-1; D is possibly TRBD1 (5 bases). There are 14 residues in the CDR3. Trimming took off 4 bases at V and 4 bases at J, with 14 bases between the two ends. The germline gives CDR1 SGHRS, CDR2 YFSETQ.